A selection of T cell receptor beta chains follows, all from one sample in a study of cytomegalovirus exposure and HLA in healthy donors. This table comes from immunoSEQ multiplex PCR, and its TCRdb copy is limited to in-frame clones, with some not included. This sample has some 150,000 clones, with roughly 71% found just once. Specimen: PBMCs. The origin of the receptors is a man in his thirties or forties in good health and CMV-seronegative. Each CDR3 is given with its conserved first and last residue. The D gene is left open where the match is weak. Rows may omit the clone size; those that give it use once, few, many or a size class.

J | size | D | V | CDR3 | DNA
TRBJ2-1 | . | . | TRBV27 | CASSSNRVLHQFF | TGTGCCAGCAGTTCCAACAGGGTCCTCCATCAGTTCTTC
TRBJ1-2 | . | . | TRBV28 | CASRTVYAGRTNYGYTF | TGTGCCAGCAGGACCGTTTATGCGGGCAGGACTAACTATGGCTACACCTTC
TRBJ2-6 | . | . | TRBV9 | CASSVELGHSGANVLTF | TGTGCCAGCAGCGTAGAGCTGGGGCACTCTGGGGCCAACGTCCTGACTTTC
TRBJ1-3 | . | . | TRBV18 | CASSPQGGGNTIYF | TGTGCCAGCTCCCCCCAGGGAGGAGGAAACACCATATATTTT
TRBJ2-1 | . | . | TRBV18 | CASSPIPGRGEQFF | TGTGCCAGCTCACCAATCCCGGGGCGGGGTGAGCAGTTCTTC
TRBJ1-3 | . | TRBD1 | TRBV9 | CASSSPGQHGNTIYF | TGTGCCAGCAGCTCTCCGGGACAGCATGGAAACACCATATATTTT
TRBJ2-2 | few | . | TRBV6-1 | CATIAQNTGELFF | TGTGCCACCATCGCACAGAACACCGGGGAGCTGTTTTTT
TRBJ2-1 | once | . | TRBV11-3 | CATSDGATGYEQFF | TGTGCCACCTCGGACGGGGCTACAGGGTATGAGCAGTTCTTC
TRBJ2-7 | . | . | TRBV6-1 | CASSARFQGRLIEQYF | TGTGCCAGCAGTGCTCGATTCCAGGGGCGGTTAATCGAGCAGTACTTC
TRBJ1-1 | once | . | TRBV2 | CASSEEQGPRAFF | TGTGCCAGCAGTGAAGAGCAGGGCCCGAGGGCTTTCTTT
TRBJ2-1 | . | . | TRBV30 | CAWSEGGNEQFF | TGTGCCTGGAGCGAGGGGGGGAATGAGCAGTTCTTC
TRBJ1-3 | . | . | TRBV4-1 | CASSQLATRNTIYF | TGCGCCAGCAGCCAATTAGCCACCAGAAACACCATATATTTT
TRBJ1-1 | . | TRBD1 | TRBV27 | CASRPGQGDDTEAFF | TGTGCCAGCAGACCGGGACAGGGGGATGACACTGAAGCTTTCTTT
TRBJ2-1 | few | TRBD2 | TRBV11-3 | CASSPGLAGGNEQFF | TGTGCCAGCAGCCCAGGGTTAGCGGGAGGCAATGAGCAGTTCTTC
TRBJ1-1 | . | . | TRBV28 | CASTIQRDEAFF | TGTGCCAGCACCATTCAAAGAGATGAAGCTTTCTTT
TRBJ2-7 | . | . | TRBV5-1 | CASSLRPGEQYF | TGCGCCAGCAGCTTGCGGCCGGGCGAGCAGTACTTC
TRBJ1-5 | . | TRBD1 | TRBV28 | CASSSINPSDRDGQPQHF | TGTGCCAGCAGTTCTATAAACCCCTCAGACAGGGATGGACAGCCCCAGCATTTT
TRBJ2-1 | . | TRBD2 | TRBV5-4 | CIYLRLAGENEQFF | TGTATCTACCTCCGACTAGCGGGAGAGAATGAGCAGTTCTTC
TRBJ1-1 | once | . | TRBV15 | CATSIQKNTEAFF | TGTGCCACCAGCATCCAAAAGAACACTGAAGCTTTCTTT
TRBJ2-3 | . | TRBD2 | TRBV10-3 | CAIRDSGGAGTDTQYF | TGTGCCATCAGGGATAGCGGGGGGGCAGGCACAGATACGCAGTATTTT
TRBJ1-1 | . | . | TRBV18 | CASSPQGSEAFF | TGTGCCAGCTCACCTCAGGGGTCTGAAGCTTTCTTT
TRBJ2-4 | . | TRBD1 | TRBV28 | CASKVQGAKNSQYF | TGTGCCAGCAAGGTCCAGGGGGCCAAAAACAGTCAGTACTTC
TRBJ2-5 | . | TRBD2 | TRBV27 | CASSPLAGGQETQYF | TGTGCCAGCAGCCCGCTAGCGGGGGGCCAAGAGACCCAGTACTTC
TRBJ2-1 | . | TRBD2 | TRBV28 | CASSSLAGYNEQFF | TGTGCCAGCAGTTCACTAGCGGGGTACAATGAGCAGTTCTTC
TRBJ1-2 | . | . | TRBV7-9 | CASSPGYGYTF | TGTGCCAGCAGCCCAGGGTATGGCTACACCTTC
TRBJ2-7 | . | . | TRBV10-3 | CAISESMAPSYEQYF | TGTGCCATCAGTGAGTCGATGGCCCCCTCCTACGAGCAGTACTTC
TRBJ2-3 | . | . | TRBV5-6 | CASSSMSAADTQYF | TGTGCCAGCAGTTCAATGAGTGCGGCAGATACGCAGTATTTT